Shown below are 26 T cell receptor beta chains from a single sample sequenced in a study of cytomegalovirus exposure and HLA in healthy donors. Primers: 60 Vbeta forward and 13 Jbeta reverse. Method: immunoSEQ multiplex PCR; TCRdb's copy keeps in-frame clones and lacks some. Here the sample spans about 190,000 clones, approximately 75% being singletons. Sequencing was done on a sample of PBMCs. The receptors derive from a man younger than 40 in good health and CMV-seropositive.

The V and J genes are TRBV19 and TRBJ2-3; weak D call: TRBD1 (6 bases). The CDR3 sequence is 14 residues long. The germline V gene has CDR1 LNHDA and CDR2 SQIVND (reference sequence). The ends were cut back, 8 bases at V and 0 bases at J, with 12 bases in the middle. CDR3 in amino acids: CASGRQVSTDTQYF. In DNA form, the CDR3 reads TGTGCCAGTGGAAGACAGGTTAGCACAGATACGCAGTATTTT.

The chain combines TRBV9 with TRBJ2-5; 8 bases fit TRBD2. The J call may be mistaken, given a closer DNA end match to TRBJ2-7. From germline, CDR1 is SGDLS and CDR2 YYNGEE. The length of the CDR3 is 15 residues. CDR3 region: CASSPSGGATYEQYF. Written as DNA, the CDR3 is TGTGCCAGCAGCCCTTCGGGGGGGGCGACCTACGAGCAGTACTTC.

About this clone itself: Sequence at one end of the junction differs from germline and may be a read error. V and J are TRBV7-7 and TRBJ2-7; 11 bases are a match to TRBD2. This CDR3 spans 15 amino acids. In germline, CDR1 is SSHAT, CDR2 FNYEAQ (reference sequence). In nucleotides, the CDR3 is TGTGCTAGCAGCTTATATAGCGGGGGGGCCTACGAGCAGTACTTC. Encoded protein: CASSLYSGGAYEQYF.

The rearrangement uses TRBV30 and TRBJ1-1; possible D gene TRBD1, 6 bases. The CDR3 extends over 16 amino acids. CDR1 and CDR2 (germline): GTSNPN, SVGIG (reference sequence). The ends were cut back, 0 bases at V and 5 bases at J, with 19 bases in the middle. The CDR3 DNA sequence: TGTGCCTGGAGTGTACACTTTGGGGGGGCTCCGACTGAAGCTTTCTTT. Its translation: CAWSVHFGGAPTEAFF.

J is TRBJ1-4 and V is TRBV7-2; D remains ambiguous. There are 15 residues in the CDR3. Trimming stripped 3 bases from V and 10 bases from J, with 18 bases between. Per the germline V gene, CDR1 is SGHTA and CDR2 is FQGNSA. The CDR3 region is CASSLVSRGQGKLFF. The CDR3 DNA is TGTGCCAGCAGCTTGGTGTCGAGAGGGCAAGGAAAACTGTTTTTT.

CDR3 protein: CASSLGESMNYGYTF. As DNA, the CDR3 is TGTGCCAGCAGCTTAGGGGAGAGCATGAACTATGGCTACACCTTC. The chain employs TRBV7-9 and TRBJ1-2; D is unresolved. The V and J ends lost 1 base and 2 bases respectively, with 11 bases between them. Germline V gene lookup returns CDR1 SEHNR and CDR2 FQNEAQ (reference sequence). This CDR3 region has 15 residues.

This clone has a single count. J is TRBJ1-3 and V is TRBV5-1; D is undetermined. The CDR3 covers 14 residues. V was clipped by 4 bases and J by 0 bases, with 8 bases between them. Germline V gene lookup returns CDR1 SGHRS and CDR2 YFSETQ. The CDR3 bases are TGCGCCAGCAGCCTTGATAGCTCTGGAAACACCATATATTTT. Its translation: CASSLDSSGNTIYF.

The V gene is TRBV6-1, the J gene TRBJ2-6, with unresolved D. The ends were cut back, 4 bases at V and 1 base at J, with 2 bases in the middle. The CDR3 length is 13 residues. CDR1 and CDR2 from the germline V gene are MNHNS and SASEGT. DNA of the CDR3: TGTGCCAGCAGTGTATCTGGGGCCAACGTCCTGACTTTC. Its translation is CASSVSGANVLTF.

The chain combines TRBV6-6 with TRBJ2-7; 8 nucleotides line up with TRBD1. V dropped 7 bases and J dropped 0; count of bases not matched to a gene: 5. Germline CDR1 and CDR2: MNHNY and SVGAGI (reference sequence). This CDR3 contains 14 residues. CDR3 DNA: TGTGCCAGCAAAGGACAGGGTAACTCCTACGAGCAGTACTTC. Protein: CASKGQGNSYEQYF.

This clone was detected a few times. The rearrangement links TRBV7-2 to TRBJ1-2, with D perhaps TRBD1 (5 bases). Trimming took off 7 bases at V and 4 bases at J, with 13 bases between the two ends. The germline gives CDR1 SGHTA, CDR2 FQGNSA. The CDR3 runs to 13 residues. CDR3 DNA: TGTGCCAGCACCCCAGGCGGGGGCTATGGCTACACCTTC. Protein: CASTPGGGYGYTF.

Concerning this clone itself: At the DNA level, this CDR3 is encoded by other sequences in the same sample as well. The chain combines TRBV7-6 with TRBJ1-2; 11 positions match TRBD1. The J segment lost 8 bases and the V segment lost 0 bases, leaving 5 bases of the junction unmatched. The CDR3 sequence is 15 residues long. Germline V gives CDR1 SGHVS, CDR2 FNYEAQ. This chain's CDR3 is CASSLAGTGGGGYTF. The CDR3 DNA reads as TGTGCCAGCAGCTTAGCGGGGACAGGGGGTGGCGGCTACACCTTC. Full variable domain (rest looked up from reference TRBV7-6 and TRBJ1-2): GAGVSQSPRYKVTKRGQDVALRCDPISGHVSLYWYRQALGQGPEFLTYFNYEAQQDKSGLPNDRFSAERPEGSISTLTIQRTEQRDSAMYRCASSLAGTGGGGYTFGSGTRLTVV.

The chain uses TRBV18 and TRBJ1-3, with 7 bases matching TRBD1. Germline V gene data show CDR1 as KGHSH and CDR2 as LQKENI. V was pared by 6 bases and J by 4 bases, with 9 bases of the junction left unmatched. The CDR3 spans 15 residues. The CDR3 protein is CASSFNQGDGNTIYF. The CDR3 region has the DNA TGTGCCAGCTCTTTTAACCAGGGGGACGGAAACACCATATATTTT.

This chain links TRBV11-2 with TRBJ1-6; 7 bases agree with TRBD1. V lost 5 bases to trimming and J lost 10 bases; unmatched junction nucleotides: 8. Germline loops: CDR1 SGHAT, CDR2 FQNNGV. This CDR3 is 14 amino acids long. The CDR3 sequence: CASSHPGQSSPLHF. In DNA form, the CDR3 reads TGTGCCAGCAGCCACCCGGGACAGAGCTCACCCCTCCACTTT.

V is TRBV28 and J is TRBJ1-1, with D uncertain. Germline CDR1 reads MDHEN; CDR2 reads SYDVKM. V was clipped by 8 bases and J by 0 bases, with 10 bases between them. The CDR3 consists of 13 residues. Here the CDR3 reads CASGSVVNTEAFF. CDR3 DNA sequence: TGTGCCAGCGGTTCAGTCGTGAACACTGAAGCTTTCTTT.

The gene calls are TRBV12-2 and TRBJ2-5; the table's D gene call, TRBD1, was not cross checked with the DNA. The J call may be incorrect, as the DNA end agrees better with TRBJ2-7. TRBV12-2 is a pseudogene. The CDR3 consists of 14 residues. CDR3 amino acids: CASRLRDRVPEQYF. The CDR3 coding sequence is TGTGCAAGTCGCTTGAGAGACAGGGTCCCCGAGCAGTACTTC.

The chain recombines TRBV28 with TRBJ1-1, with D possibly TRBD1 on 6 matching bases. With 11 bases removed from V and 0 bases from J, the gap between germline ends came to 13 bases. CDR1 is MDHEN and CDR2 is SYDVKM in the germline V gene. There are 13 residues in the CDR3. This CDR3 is CASYGTLNTEAFF. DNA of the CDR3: TGTGCCTCATACGGGACATTGAACACTGAAGCTTTCTTT.

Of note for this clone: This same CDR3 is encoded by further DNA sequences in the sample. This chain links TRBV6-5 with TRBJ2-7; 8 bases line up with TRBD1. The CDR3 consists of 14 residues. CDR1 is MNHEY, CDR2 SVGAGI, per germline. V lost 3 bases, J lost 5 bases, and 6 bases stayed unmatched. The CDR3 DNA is TGTGCCAGCAGTTATTCCGGGACAGGTGACGAGCAGTACTTC. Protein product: CASSYSGTGDEQYF.

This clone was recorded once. CDR3: CASSPGQNSPLHF. The DNA of the CDR3 is TGTGCCAGCAGCCCGGGACAGAATTCACCCCTCCACTTT. V gene TRBV7-2 combines with J gene TRBJ1-6; 7 bases fit TRBD1. CDR1 is SGHTA, CDR2 FQGNSA, per germline. The CDR3 has 13 residues. Germline trimming cut 5 bases from V and 7 bases from J; bases unmatched to any gene: 2.

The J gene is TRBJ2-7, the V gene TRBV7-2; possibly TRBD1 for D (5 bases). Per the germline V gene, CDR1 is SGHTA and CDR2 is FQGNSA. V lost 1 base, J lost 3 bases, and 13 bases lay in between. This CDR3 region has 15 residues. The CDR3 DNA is TGTGCCAGCAGCTTAGGGCCAGGGCAGGGCTACGAGCAGTACTTC. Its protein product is CASSLGPGQGYEQYF.

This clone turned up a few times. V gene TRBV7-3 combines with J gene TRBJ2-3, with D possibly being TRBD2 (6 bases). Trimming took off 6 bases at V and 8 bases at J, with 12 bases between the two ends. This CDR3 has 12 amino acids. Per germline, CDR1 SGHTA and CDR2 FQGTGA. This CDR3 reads CASSRRGGTQYF. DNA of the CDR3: TGTGCCAGCAGTAGGAGGGGAGGTACGCAGTATTTT.

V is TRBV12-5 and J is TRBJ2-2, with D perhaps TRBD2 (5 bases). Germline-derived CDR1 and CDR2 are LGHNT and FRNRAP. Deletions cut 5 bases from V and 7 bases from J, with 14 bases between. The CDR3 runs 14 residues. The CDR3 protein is CASGRSLGSGELFF. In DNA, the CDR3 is TGTGCTAGTGGTCGCTCCTTAGGGAGCGGGGAGCTGTTTTTT.

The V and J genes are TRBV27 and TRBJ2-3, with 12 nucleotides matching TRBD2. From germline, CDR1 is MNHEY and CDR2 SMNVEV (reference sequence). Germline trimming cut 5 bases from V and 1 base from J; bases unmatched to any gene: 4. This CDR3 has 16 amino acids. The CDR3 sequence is CASSELAGGRTDTQYF. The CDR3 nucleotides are TGTGCCAGCAGTGAACTAGCGGGGGGACGCACAGATACGCAGTATTTT.

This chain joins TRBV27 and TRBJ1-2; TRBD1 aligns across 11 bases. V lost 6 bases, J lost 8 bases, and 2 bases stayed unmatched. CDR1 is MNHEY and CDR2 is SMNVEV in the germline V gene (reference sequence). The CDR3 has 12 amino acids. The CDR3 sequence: CASRGQGGGYTF. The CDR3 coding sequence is TGTGCCAGCAGGGGACAGGGGGGCGGCTACACCTTC.

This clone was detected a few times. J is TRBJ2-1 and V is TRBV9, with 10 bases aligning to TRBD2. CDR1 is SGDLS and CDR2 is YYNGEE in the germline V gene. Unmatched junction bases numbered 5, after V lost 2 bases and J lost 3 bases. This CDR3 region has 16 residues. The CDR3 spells CASSVSTSGVYNEQFF. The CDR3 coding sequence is TGTGCCAGCAGCGTTTCCACTAGCGGGGTCTACAATGAGCAGTTCTTC.

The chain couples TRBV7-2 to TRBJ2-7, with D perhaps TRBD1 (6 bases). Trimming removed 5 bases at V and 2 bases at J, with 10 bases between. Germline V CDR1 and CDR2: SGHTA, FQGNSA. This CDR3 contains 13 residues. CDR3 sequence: CASSPDRTYEQYF. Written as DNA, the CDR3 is TGTGCCAGCAGCCCGGACAGAACCTACGAGCAGTACTTC.

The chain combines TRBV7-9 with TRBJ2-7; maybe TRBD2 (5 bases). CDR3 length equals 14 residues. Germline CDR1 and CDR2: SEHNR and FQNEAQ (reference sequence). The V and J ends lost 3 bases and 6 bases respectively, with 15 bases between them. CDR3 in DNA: TGTGCCAGCAGCTTTGACTCTCCCGGAGGCGAGCAGTACTTC. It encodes CASSFDSPGGEQYF.